This TCR beta chain came from a study of CXCR3-negative and CXCR3-positive naive CD8 T cells. Findings and limits, study-wide: CXCR3 expression dropped partially after cryopreservation, and most assays relied on fresh PBMCs. Whereas both naive subsets had comparably high diversity, memory CD8+ cells had much lower diversity.

Points on this clonotype: What it binds is not known.

UMI-labeled TRB cDNA libraries were prepared by 5' RACE. TCRdb reprocessed the 5' RACE reads; each CDR3 protein has one entry and no DNA is given. With some 56,000 distinct CDR3 sequences in the sample, the ten largest clones hold about 20%. CDR3 length: 11 amino acids. The chain links TRBV12-3 or TRBV12-4 to TRBJ2-7. The sequence was collected from a human donor in good health. Some clones in this sample may be carry-over from other donors' samples. Sequencing input: memory CD8+ T cells from blood. CDR3 sequence: CASTLDGEQYF.